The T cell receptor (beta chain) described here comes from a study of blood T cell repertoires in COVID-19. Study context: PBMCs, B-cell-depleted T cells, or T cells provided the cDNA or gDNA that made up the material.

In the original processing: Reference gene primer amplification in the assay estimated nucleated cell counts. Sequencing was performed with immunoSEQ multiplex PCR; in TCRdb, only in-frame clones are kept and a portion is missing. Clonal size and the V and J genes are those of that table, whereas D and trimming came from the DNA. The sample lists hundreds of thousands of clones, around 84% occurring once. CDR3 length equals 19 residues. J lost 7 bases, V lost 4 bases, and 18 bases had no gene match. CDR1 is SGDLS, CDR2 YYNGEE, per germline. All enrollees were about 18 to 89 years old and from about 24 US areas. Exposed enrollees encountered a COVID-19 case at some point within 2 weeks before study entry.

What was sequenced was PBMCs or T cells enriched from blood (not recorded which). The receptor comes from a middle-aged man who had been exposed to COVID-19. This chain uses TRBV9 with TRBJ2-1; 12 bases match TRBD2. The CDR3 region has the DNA TGTGCCAGCAGCCCTTCGGGGCTAGCGGGAGGGCCTATGATGAATGAGCAGTTCTTC. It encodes CASSPSGLAGGPMMNEQFF. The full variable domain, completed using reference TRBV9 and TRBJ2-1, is DSGVTQTPKHLITATGQRVTLRCSPRSGDLSVYWYQQSLDQGLQFLIQYYNGEERAKGNILERFSAQQFPDLHSELNLSSLELGDSALYFCASSPSGLAGGPMMNEQFFGPGTRLTVL.